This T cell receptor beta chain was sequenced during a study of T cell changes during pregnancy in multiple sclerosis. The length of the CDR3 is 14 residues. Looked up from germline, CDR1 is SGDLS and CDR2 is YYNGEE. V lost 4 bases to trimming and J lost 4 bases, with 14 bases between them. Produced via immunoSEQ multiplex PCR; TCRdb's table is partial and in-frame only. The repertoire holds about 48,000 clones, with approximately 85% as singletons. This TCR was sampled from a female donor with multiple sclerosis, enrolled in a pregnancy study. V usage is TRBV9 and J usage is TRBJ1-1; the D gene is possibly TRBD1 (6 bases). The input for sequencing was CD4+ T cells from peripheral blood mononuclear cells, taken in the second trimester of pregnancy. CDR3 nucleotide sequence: TGTGCCAGCAGCAGGATTACAGGGAGCACTGAAGCTTTCTTT. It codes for CASSRITGSTEAFF.